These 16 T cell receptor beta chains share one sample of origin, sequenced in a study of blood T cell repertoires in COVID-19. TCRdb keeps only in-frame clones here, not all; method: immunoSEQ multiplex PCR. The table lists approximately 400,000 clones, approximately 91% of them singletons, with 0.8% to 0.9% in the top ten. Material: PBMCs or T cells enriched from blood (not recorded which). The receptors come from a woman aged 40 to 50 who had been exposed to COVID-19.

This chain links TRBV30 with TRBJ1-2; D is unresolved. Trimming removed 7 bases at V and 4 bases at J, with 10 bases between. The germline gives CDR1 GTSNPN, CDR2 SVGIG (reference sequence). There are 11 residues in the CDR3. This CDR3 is CASTGVYGYTF. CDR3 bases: TGTGCCTCCACCGGGGTCTATGGCTACACCTTC. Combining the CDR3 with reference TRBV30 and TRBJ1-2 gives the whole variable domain SQTIHQWPATLVQPVGSPLSLECTVEGTSNPNLYWYRQAAGRGLQLLFYSVGIGQISSEVPQNLSASRPQDRQFILSSKKLLLSDSGFYLCASTGVYGYTFGSGTRLTVV.

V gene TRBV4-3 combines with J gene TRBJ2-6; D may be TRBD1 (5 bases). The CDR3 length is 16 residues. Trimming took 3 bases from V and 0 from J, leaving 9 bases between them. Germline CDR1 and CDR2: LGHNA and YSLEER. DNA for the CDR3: TGCGCCAGCAGCCACAGACAGATCTCTGGGGCCAACGTCCTGACTTTC. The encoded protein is CASSHRQISGANVLTF.

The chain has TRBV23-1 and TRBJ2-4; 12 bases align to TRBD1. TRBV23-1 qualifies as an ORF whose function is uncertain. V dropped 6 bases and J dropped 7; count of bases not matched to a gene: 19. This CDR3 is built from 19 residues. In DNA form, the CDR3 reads TGCGCCAGCAGCCGTTACCGGGACAGGGGGCAAGAGGATCGGAACATTCAGTACTTC. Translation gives CASSRYRDRGQEDRNIQYF.

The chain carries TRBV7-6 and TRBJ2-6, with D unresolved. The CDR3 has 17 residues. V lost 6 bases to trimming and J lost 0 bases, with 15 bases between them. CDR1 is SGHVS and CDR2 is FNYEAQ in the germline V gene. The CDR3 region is CASSRGLLSSGANVLTF. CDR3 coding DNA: TGTGCCAGCAGTCGCGGCCTACTCTCCTCTGGGGCCAACGTCCTGACTTTC.

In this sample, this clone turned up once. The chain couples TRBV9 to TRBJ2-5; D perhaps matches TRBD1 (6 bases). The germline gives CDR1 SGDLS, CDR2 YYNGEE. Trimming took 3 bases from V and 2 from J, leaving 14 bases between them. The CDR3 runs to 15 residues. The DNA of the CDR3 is TGTGCCAGCAGCGGCAGGAGGACAGAACAAGAGACCCAGTACTTC. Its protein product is CASSGRRTEQETQYF.

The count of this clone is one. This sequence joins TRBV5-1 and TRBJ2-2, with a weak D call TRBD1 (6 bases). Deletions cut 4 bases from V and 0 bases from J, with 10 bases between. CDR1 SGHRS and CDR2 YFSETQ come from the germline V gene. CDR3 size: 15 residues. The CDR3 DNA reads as TGCGCCAGCAGCACTAGGACAGCGAACACCGGGGAGCTGTTTTTT. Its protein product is CASSTRTANTGELFF.

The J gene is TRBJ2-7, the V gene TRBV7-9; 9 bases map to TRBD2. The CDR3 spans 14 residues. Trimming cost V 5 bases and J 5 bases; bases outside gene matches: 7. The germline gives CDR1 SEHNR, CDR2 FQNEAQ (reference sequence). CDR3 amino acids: CASSRSGSPDEQYF. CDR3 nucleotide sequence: TGTGCCAGCAGCCGTAGCGGGAGTCCCGACGAGCAGTACTTC.

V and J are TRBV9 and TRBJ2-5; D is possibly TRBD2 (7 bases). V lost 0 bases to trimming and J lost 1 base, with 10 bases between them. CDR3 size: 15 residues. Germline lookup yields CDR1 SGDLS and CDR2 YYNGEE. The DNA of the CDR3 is TGTGCCAGCAGCGTAGAAGGGGGGGTCCAAGAGACCCAGTACTTC. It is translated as CASSVEGGVQETQYF.

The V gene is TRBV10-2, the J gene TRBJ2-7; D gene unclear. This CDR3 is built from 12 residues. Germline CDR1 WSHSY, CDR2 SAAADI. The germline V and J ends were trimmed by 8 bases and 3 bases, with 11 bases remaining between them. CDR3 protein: CASATANYEQYF. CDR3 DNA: TGCGCCAGCGCCACAGCTAACTACGAGCAGTACTTC.

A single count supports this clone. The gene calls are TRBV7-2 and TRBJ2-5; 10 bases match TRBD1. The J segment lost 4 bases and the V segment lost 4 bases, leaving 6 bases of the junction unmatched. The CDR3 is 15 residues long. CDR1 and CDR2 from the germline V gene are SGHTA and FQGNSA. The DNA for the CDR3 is TGTGCCAGCAGCTCCGGGACAGGGGTTGGAGAGACCCAGTACTTC. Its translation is CASSSGTGVGETQYF.

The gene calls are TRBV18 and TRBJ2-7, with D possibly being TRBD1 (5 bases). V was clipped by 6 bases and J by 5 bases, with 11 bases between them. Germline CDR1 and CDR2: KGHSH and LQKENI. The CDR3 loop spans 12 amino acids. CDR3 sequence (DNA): TGTGCCAGCTCCCTGGCAGGGAACGAGCAGTACTTC. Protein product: CASSLAGNEQYF.

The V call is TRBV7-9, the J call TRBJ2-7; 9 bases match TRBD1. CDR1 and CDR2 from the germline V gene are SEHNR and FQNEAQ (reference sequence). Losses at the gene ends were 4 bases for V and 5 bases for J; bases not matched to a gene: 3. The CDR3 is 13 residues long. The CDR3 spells CASSWTGAHEQYF. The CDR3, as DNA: TGTGCCAGCAGCTGGACAGGGGCCCACGAGCAGTACTTC. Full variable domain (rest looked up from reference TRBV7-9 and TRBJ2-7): DTGVSQNPRHKITKRGQNVTFRCDPISEHNRLYWYRQTLGQGPEFLTYFQNEAQLEKSRLLSDRFSAERPKGSFSTLEIQRTEQGDSAMYLCASSWTGAHEQYFGPGTRLTVT.

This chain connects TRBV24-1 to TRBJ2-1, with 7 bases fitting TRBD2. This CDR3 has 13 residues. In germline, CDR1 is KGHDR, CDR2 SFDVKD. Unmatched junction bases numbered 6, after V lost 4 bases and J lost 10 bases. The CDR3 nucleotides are TGTGCCACCAGTGACACCACTAGCGCCGAGCAGTTCTTC. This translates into CATSDTTSAEQFF.

The CDR3 loop is CASSPPFGDMNTEAFF. CDR3 sequence (DNA): TGCGCCAGCAGCCCCCCTTTTGGGGACATGAACACTGAAGCTTTCTTT. This rearrangement joins TRBV5-1 to TRBJ1-1, with D possibly TRBD1 on 6 matching bases. The CDR3 covers 16 residues. Trimming left V 4 bases short and J 0 bases short, with 16 bases between. Germline lookup yields CDR1 SGHRS and CDR2 YFSETQ.

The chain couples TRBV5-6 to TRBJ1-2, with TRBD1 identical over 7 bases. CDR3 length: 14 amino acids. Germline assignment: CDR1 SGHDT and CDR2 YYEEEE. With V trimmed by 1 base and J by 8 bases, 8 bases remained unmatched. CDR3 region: CASSLTGTVEGYTF. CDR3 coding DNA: TGTGCCAGCAGCTTGACCGGGACAGTCGAGGGCTACACCTTC. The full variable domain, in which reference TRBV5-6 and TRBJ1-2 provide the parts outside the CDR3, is DAGVTQSPTHLIKTRGQQVTLRCSPKSGHDTVSWYQQALGQGPQFIFQYYEEEERQRGNFPDRFSGHQFPNYSSELNVNALLLGDSALYLCASSLTGTVEGYTFGSGTRLTVV.

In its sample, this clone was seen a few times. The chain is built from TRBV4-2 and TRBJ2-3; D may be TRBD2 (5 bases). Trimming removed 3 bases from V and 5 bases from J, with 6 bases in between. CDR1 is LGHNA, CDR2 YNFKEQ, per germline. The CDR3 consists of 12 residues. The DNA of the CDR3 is TGTGCCAGCAGCCATGCGGGAGATACGCAGTATTTT. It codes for CASSHAGDTQYF.